This passage covers 9 T cell receptor beta chains from one sample sequenced in a study of cytomegalovirus exposure and HLA in healthy donors. Vbeta (60) and Jbeta (13) primers were used in the PCR. Profiled with immunoSEQ multiplex PCR; TCRdb holds only in-frame clones, not every one. The table has 150,000 to 200,000 clones, 78% seen once; the top ten hold less than 6%. Material for sequencing was PBMCs. These receptors came from a woman in her 30s in good health and CMV-seropositive.

This clone came up once. The chain links TRBV7-8 to TRBJ1-4, with a tentative D call TRBD1 (5 bases). V lost 1 base, J lost 13 bases, and 16 bases lay in between. The CDR3 is made up of 14 amino acids. Per germline, CDR1 SGHVS and CDR2 FQNEAQ. CDR3 in amino acids: CASSLGRRVTGLFF. CDR3 bases: TGTGCCAGCAGCTTAGGACGCAGGGTAACAGGACTGTTTTTT.

V is TRBV6-5 and J is TRBJ2-3; D gene unclear. The CDR3 totals 13 residues. Looked up from germline, CDR1 is MNHEY and CDR2 is SVGAGI. V shed 7 bases and J shed 0 bases, with 8 bases lying between them. The CDR3 DNA is TGTGCCAGCACTCGGTATAGCACAGATACGCAGTATTTT. This translates into CASTRYSTDTQYF.

The rearrangement joins TRBV29-1 to TRBJ2-5, with TRBD1 identical over 7 bases. CDR3 length equals 13 residues. Trimming at V came to 6 bases and at J to 2 bases, leaving 6 bases not matched to a gene. Germline lookup yields CDR1 SQVTM and CDR2 ANQGSEA. The CDR3 is CSVSGTEQETQYF. Here the CDR3 DNA reads TGCAGCGTCTCCGGGACAGAACAAGAGACCCAGTACTTC.

The chain joins TRBV5-8 to TRBJ2-1; TRBD2 matches 11 bases. Germline trimming cut 3 bases from V and 4 bases from J; bases unmatched to any gene: 6. This CDR3 spans 16 amino acids. Looked up from germline, CDR1 is SGHTS and CDR2 is YDEGEE. Here the CDR3 DNA reads TGTGCCAGCAGCTCAAGGACTAGCGGGTCTTACAATGAGCAGTTCTTC. Residues: CASSSRTSGSYNEQFF.

The chain has TRBV27 and TRBJ1-2; D not certain. V dropped 5 bases and J dropped 2 bases, with 12 bases sitting between them. Germline assignment: CDR1 MNHEY and CDR2 SMNVEV (reference sequence). There are 14 residues in the CDR3. CDR3 residues: CASSPVGGNYGYTF. The DNA of the CDR3 is TGTGCCAGCAGTCCAGTAGGCGGAAACTATGGCTACACCTTC.

The rearrangement links TRBV28 to TRBJ2-1; TRBD2 matches 10 bases. V dropped 7 bases and J dropped 12; count of bases not matched to a gene: 15. This CDR3 comprises 15 residues. CDR1 is MDHEN and CDR2 is SYDVKM in the germline V gene. The CDR3 nucleotides are TGTGCCAGCACCACCGGGGCTAGCGGGAGTCGGGTGCAGTTCTTC. It codes for CASTTGASGSRVQFF.

Only a few counts were recorded for this clone. The gene calls are TRBV19 and TRBJ1-2, with D perhaps TRBD1 (5 bases). This CDR3 region has 12 residues. Germline CDR1 is LNHDA and CDR2 is SQIVND (reference sequence). The V end lost 7 bases, the J end lost 4 bases, and 10 bases lay between the germline ends. As DNA, the CDR3 is TGTGCCAGTAAGGCAGGGTCCTATGGCTACACCTTC. It encodes CASKAGSYGYTF.

The chain employs TRBV18 and TRBJ2-7, with TRBD2 matching over 7 bases. Per germline, CDR1 KGHSH and CDR2 LQKENI. The trim removed 4 bases at V and 2 bases at J, leaving 8 bases unmatched. The CDR3 covers 15 residues. Here the CDR3 reads CASSLGPGGAYEQYF. The CDR3 DNA reads TGTGCCAGCTCACTTGGGCCGGGAGGTGCCTACGAGCAGTACTTC.

The chain links TRBV27 to TRBJ2-7, with 9 bases identical to TRBD1. CDR1 and CDR2 from the germline V gene are MNHEY and SMNVEV (reference sequence). V shed 8 bases and J 3 bases; nucleotides not matched to a gene: 11. This CDR3 contains 15 residues. The CDR3 loop is CASSPPADRGYEQYF. Here the CDR3 DNA reads TGTGCCAGCTCCCCACCCGCGGACAGGGGCTACGAGCAGTACTTC.